This T cell receptor beta chain was documented in a study of cytomegalovirus exposure and HLA in healthy donors. Overall study results and limits: The investigators catalogued some 150 TCR beta chains as cytomegalovirus-associated.

Worth noting for this clone: Its matching antigen is unknown.

Germline V CDR1 and CDR2: SGHNT, YYREEE (reference sequence). Germline trimming cut 4 bases from V and 4 bases from J; bases unmatched to any gene: 15. The CDR3 has 17 amino acids. Assay: immunoSEQ multiplex PCR; the TCRdb copy retains only in-frame clones and omits some. In the table there are 80,000 to 90,000 clones, approximately 96% of which are singletons. From the roughly 110-subject validation cohort, which was separate from the roughly 700-subject first cohort, the donors were drawn. The V call is TRBV5-4, the J call TRBJ1-2; TRBD1 matches 8 bases. Sequencing input: PBMCs. This receptor was identified in a man aged 18 to 35 in good health and CMV-seronegative. The CDR3 DNA is TGTGCCAGCAGCCTCCCGGCCCGGGACAGGCCTAGCTATGGCTACACCTTC. It encodes CASSLPARDRPSYGYTF.